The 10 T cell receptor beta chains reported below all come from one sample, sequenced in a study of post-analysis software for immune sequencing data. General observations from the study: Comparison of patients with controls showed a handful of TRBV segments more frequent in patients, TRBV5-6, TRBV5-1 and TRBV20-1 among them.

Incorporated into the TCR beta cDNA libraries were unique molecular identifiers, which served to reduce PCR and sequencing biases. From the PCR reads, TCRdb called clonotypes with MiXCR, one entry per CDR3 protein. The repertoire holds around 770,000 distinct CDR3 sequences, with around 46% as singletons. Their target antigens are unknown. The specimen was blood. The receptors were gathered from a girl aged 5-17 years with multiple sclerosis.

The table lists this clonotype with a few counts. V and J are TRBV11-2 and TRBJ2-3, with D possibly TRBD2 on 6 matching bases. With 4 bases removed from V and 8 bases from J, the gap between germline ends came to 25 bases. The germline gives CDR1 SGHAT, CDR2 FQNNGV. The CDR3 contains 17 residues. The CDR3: CASSSRAWEEDRGTQYF. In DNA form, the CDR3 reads TGTGCCAGCAGCTCCCGAGCGTGGGAGGAGGACCGGGGTACGCAGTATTTT. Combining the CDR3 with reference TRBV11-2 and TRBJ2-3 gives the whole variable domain EAGVAQSPRYKIIEKRQSVAFWCNPISGHATLYWYQQILGQGPKLLIQFQNNGVVDDSQLPKDRFSAERLKGVDSTLKIQPAKLEDSAVYLCASSSRAWEEDRGTQYFGPGTRLTVL.

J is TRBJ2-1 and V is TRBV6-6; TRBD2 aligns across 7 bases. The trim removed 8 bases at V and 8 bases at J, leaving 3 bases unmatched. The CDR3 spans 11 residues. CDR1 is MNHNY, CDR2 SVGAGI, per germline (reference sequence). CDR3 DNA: TGTGCCAGCGAGGGAGGGCATGAGCAGTTCTTC. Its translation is CASEGGHEQFF.

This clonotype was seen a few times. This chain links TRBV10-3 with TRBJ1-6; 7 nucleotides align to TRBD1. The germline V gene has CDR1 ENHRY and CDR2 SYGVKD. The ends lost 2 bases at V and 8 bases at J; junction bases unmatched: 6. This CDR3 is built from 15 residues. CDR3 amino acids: CAISETTGWDSPLHF. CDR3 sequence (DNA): TGTGCCATCAGTGAGACGACAGGGTGGGATTCACCCCTCCACTTT.

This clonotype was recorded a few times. CDR3 amino acids: CASSLRQGEASPDTQYF. In nucleotides, the CDR3 is TGTGCCAGCAGCTTGCGACAGGGAGAGGCTAGTCCGGATACGCAGTATTTT. The J gene is TRBJ2-3, the V gene TRBV7-9; TRBD1 agrees at 7 bases. The CDR3 has 17 amino acids. The germline V gene encodes CDR1 SEHNR and CDR2 FQNEAQ (reference sequence). The V and J ends lost 3 bases and 6 bases, in that order; junction bases with no gene match: 15.

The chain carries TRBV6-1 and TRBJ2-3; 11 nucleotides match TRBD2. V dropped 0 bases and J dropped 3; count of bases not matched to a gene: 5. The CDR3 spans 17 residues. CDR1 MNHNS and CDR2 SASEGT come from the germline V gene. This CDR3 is CASSEARLAGGTDTQYF. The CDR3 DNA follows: TGTGCCAGCAGTGAAGCGAGGCTAGCGGGAGGAACAGATACGCAGTATTTT.

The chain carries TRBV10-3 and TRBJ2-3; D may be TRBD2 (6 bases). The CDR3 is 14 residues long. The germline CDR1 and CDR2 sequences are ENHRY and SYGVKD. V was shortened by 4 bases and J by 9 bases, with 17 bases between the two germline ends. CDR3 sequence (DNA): TGTGCCATCAGTGGGACCGAGGAACTAGCAACGCAGTATTTT. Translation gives CAISGTEELATQYF.

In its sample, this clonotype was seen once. CDR3 in DNA: TGTGCCAGCAGTTACTCCGCCTGGGGGGGGAACACTGAAGCTTTCTTT. This encodes CASSYSAWGGNTEAFF. The genes are TRBV6-5 and TRBJ1-1; D might be TRBD1 (5 bases). Germline loops: CDR1 MNHEY, CDR2 SVGAGI. The V end was cut by 0 bases, the J end by 1 base, with 12 bases between. The CDR3 loop spans 16 amino acids.

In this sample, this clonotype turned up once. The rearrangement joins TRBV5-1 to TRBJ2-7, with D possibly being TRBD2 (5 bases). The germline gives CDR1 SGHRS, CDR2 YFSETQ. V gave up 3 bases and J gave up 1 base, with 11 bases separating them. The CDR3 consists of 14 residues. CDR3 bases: TGCGCCAGCAGCTCCGGGATGGAGTCCTACGAGCAGTACTTC. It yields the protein CASSSGMESYEQYF.

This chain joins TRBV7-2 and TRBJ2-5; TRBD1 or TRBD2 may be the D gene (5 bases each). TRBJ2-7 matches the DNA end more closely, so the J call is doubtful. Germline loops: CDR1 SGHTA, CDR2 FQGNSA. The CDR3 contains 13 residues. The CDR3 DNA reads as TGTGCCAGCACCCAGGGACGGAACTACGAGCAGTACTTC. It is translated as CASTQGRNYEQYF.

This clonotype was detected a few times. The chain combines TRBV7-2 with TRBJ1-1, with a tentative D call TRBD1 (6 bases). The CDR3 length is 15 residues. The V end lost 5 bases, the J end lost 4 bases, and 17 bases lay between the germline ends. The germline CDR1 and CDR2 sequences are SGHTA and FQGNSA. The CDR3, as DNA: TGTGCCAGCAGCCTATTAGGGGGGATCGCCACTGAAGCTTTCTTT. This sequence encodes CASSLLGGIATEAFF.